This TCR beta chain was recorded in a study of shared clonotypes between healthy human individuals. Whole-study findings and limits: Naive CD4 clonotypes were shared across several donors at 4.5% to 6.5%.

Positive CCR7 selection of CD45RO-negative cells yielded the naive CD8 cells, and terminally differentiated effector memory CD45RA+ cells were excluded. This table comes from immunoSEQ multiplex PCR, and its TCRdb copy is limited to in-frame clones, with some not included. The sample has about 2.1 million clones, 93% seen once. Only one count was recorded for this clone. Antigen specificity is unknown. Germline CDR1 SQVTM, CDR2 ANQGSEA. V was clipped by 7 bases and J by 2 bases, with 14 bases between them. The CDR3 runs 13 residues. The receptor comes from a man aged 18 to 29 in good health. Some clones in this sample may be carry-over from other donors' samples. Sequencing used naive CD8+ T cells from PBMCs. V and J are TRBV29-1 and TRBJ1-2; the D gene is possibly TRBD1 (5 bases). The CDR3 nucleotides read TGCAGCGGGGCCTCCGGGACGAACTATGGCTACACCTTC. This codes for CSGASGTNYGYTF.